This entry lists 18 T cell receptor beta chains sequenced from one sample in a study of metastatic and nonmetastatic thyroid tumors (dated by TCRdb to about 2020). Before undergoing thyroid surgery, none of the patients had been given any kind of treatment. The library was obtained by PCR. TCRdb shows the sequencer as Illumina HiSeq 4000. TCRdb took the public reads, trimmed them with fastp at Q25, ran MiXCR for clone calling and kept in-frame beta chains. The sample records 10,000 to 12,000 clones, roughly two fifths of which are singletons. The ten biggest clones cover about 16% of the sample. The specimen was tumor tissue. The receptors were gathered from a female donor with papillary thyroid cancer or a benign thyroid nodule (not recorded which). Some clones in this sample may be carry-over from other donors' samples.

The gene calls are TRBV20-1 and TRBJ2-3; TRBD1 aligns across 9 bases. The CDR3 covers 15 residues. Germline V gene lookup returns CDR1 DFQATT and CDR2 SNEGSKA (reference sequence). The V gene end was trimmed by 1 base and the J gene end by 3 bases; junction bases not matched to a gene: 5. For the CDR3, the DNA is TGCAGTGCTAGAGTTGGTGGACAGGGGACAGATACGCAGTATTTT. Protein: CSARVGGQGTDTQYF.

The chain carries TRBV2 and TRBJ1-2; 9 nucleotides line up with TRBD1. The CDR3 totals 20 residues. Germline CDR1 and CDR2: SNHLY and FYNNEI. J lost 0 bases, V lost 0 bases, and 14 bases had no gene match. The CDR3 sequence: CASSEAVMGSTGGANYGYTF. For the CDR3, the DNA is TGTGCCAGCAGTGAAGCCGTCATGGGATCAACAGGGGGCGCTAACTATGGCTACACCTTC.

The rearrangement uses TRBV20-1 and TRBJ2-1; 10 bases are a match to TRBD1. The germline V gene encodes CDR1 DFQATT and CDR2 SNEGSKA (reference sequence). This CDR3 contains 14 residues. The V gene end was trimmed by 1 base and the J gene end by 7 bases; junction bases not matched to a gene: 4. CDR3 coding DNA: TGCAGTGCTAGAGCCGGACAGGGGGTGAATGAGCAGTTCTTC. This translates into CSARAGQGVNEQFF.

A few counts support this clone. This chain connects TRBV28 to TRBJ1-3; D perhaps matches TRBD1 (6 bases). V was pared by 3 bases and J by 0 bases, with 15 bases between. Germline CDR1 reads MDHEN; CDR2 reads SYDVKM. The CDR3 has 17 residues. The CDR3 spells CASSLEGHHFSGNTIYF. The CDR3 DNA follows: TGTGCCAGCAGTTTGGAGGGACACCATTTCTCTGGAAACACCATATATTTT. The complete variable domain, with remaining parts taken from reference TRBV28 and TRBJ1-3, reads DVKVTQSSRYLVKRTGEKVFLECVQDMDHENMFWYRQDPGLGLRLIYFSYDVKMKEKGDIPEGYSVSREKKERFSLILESASTNQTSMYLCASSLEGHHFSGNTIYFGEGSWLTVV.

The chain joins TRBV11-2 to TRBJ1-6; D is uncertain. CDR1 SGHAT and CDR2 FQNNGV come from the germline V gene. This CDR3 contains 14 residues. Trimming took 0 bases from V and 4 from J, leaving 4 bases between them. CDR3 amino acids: CASSLEPYNSPLHF. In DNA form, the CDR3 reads TGTGCCAGCAGCTTAGAACCGTATAATTCACCCCTCCACTTT.

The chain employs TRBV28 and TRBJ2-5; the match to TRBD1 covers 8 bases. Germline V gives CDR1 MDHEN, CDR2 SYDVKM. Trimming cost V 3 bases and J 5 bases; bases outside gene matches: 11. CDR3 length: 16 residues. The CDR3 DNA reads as TGTGCCAGCAGTTTTCAGGGGGCCGGCCCGCGGGAGACCCAGTACTTC. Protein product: CASSFQGAGPRETQYF.

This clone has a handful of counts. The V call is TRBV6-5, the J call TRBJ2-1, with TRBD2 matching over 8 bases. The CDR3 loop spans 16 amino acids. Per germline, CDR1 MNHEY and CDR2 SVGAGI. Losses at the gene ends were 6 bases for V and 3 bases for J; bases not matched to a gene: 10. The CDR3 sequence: CASSLRGSGIYNEQFF. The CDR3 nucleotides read TGTGCCAGCAGCCTAAGGGGTAGCGGGATCTACAATGAGCAGTTCTTC.

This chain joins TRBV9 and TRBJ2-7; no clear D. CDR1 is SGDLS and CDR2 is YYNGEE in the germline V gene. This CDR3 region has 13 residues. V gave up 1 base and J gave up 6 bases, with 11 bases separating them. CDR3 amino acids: CASSVRASSEQYF. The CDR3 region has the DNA TGTGCCAGCAGCGTAAGGGCCAGTAGCGAGCAGTACTTC. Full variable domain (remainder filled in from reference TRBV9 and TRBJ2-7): DSGVTQTPKHLITATGQRVTLRCSPRSGDLSVYWYQQSLDQGLQFLIQYYNGEERAKGNILERFSAQQFPDLHSELNLSSLELGDSALYFCASSVRASSEQYFGPGTRLTVT.

The CDR3 DNA follows: TGTGCCAGCAGTTTCCGGGACATTGAAAAACTGTTTTTT. It encodes CASSFRDIEKLFF. V usage is TRBV12-3 or TRBV12-4 and J usage is TRBJ1-4, with D possibly being TRBD1 (6 bases). The CDR3 spans 13 residues. V dropped 3 bases and J dropped 7 bases, with 9 bases sitting between them.

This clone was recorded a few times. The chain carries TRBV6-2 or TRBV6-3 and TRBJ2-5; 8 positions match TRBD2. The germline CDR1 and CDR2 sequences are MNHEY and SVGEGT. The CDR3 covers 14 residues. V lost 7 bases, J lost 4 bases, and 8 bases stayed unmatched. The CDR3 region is CASTHTGGGETQYF. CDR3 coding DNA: TGTGCCAGCACCCATACCGGGGGGGGAGAGACCCAGTACTTC.

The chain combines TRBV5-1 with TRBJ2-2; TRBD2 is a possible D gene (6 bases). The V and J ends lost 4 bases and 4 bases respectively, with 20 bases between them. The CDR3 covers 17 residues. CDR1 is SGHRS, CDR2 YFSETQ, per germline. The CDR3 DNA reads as TGCGCCAGCAGCGCCGCGGGGAAGGGGAGCGTCACCGGGGAGCTGTTTTTT. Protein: CASSAAGKGSVTGELFF. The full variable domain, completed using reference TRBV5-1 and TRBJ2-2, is KAGVTQTPRYLIKTRGQQVTLSCSPISGHRSVSWYQQTPGQGLQFLFEYFSETQRNKGNFPGRFSGRQFSNSRSEMNVSTLELGDSALYLCASSAAGKGSVTGELFFGEGSRLTVL.

The CDR3 loop is CASSKTGELFF. The CDR3 nucleotides read TGTGCCAGCAGTAAGACCGGGGAGCTGTTTTTT. J is TRBJ2-2 and V is TRBV6-1, with D unclear. V lost 5 bases and J 5 bases, leaving 3 bases between the germline ends. Germline CDR1 is MNHNS and CDR2 is SASEGT. The CDR3 runs to 11 residues.

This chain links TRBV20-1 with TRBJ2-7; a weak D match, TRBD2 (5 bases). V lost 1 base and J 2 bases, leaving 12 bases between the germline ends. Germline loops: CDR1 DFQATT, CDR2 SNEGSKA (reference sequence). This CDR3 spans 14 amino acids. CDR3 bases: TGCAGTGCTAGAGGACCCACCGGGGCCTACGAGCAGTACTTC. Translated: CSARGPTGAYEQYF.

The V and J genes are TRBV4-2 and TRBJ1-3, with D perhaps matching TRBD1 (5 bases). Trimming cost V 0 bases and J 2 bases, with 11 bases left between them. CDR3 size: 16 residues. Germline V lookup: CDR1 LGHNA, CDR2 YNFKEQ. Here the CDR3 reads CASSQDTLGPGNTIYF. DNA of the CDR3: TGTGCCAGCAGCCAAGATACCCTGGGACCTGGAAACACCATATATTTT.

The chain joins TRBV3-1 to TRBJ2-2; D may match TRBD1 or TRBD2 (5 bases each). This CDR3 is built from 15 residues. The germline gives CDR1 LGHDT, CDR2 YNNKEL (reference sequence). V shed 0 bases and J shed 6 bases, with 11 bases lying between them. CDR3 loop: CASSQDRQGAGELFF. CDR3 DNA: TGTGCCAGCAGCCAAGACCGTCAGGGAGCCGGGGAGCTGTTTTTT.

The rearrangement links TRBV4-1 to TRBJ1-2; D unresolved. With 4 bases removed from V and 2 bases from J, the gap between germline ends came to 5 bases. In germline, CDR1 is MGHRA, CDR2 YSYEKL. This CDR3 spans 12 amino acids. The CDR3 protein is CASSLENYGYTF. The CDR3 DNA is TGCGCCAGCAGCCTCGAAAACTATGGCTACACCTTC.

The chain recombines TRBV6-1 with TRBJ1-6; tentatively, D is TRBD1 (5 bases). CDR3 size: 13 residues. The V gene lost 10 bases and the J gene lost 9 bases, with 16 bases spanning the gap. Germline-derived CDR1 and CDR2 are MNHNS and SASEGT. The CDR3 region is CATGQGASSPLHF. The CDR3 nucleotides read TGTGCCACCGGGCAGGGAGCATCTTCACCCCTCCACTTT.

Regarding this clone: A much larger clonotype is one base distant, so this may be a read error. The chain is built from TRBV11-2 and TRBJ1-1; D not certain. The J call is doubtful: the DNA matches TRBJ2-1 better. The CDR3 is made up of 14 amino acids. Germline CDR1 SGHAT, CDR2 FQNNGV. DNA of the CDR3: TGTGCCAGCAGTTTAGGTGGCGTACGAAATGAGCAGTTCTTC. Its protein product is CASSLGGVRNEQFF.